Presented here are 3 T cell receptor beta chains from one specimen sequenced in a study of cytomegalovirus exposure and HLA in healthy donors. The PCR employed 60 Vbeta primers together with 13 Jbeta primers. Produced via immunoSEQ multiplex PCR; TCRdb's table is partial and in-frame only. The table includes 95,000 to 100,000 clones, around three quarters detected once. The sequenced sample was PBMCs. The receptors were gathered from a human donor in good health.

The chain uses TRBV4-3 and TRBJ2-7, with TRBD1 matching over 8 bases. Germline CDR1 LGHNA, CDR2 YSLEER. Unmatched junction bases numbered 6, after V lost 4 bases and J lost 4 bases. The CDR3 contains 14 residues. The CDR3 bases are TGCGCCAGCAGCCGAGGACAGGGAAGATACGAGCAGTACTTC. Encoded protein: CASSRGQGRYEQYF.

The chain uses TRBV27 and TRBJ1-2, with 10 bases lining up with TRBD1. In germline, CDR1 is MNHEY, CDR2 SMNVEV (reference sequence). CDR3 length equals 15 residues. V was pared by 8 bases and J by 7 bases, with 13 bases of the junction left unmatched. DNA for the CDR3: TGTGCCAGCCACACCGCGGGACAGGGGTCAGGTGGCTACACCTTC. Translating gives CASHTAGQGSGGYTF.

This CDR3 reads CASGLDSNYGYTF. The CDR3 DNA follows: TGTGCTAGTGGCCTAGACAGTAACTATGGCTACACCTTC. The chain combines TRBV12-5 with TRBJ1-2; TRBD1 might be the D (5 bases). Trimming took off 6 bases at V and 1 base at J, with 9 bases between the two ends. The CDR3 runs to 13 residues. Germline V CDR1 and CDR2: LGHNT, FRNRAP.